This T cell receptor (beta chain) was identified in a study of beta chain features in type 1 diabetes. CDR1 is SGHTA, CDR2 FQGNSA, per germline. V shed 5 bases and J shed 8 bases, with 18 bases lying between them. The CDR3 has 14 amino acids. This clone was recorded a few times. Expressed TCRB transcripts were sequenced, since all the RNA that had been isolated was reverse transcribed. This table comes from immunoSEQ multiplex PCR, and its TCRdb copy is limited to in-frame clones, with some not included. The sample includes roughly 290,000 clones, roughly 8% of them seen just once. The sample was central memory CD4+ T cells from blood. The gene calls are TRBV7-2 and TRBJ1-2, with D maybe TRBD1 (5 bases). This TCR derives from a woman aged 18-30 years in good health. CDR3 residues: CASSPDSLGLGYTF. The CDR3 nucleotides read TGTGCCAGCAGCCCAGACAGCTTGGGATTAGGCTACACCTTC.